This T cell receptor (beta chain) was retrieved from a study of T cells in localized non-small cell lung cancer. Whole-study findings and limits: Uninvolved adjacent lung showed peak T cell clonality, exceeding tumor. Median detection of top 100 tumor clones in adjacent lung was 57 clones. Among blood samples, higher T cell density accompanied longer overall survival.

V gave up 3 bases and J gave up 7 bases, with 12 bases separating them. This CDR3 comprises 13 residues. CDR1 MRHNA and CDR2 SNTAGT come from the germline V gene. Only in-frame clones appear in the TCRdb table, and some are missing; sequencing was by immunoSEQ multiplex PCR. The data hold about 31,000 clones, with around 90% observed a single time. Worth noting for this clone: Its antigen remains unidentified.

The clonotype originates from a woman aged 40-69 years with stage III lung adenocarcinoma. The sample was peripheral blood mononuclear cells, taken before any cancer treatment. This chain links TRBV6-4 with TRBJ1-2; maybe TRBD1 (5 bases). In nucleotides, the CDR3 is TGTGCCAGCAGTGATAACAGGAGGAGTGGCTACACCTTC. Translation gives CASSDNRRSGYTF.